What follows is one TCR beta chain and its context. Its antigen is undetermined. PBMCs were density-gradient isolated from 10 ml fresh blood. The source of the sample is a study of Graves' ophthalmopathy and Graves' hyperthyroidism. Amplification from RNA transcripts yielded the TCR beta CDR3 regions. HTBI primers were used in a first-round RT-PCR, which preceded a second-round multiplex PCR. TCRdb re-derived calls from the multiplex PCR reads in MiXCR, one entry per CDR3 protein. The sample includes 200,000 to 250,000 distinct CDR3 sequences, about a fifth of them seen just once. The CDR3 sequence is 14 residues long. Trimming removed 5 bases from V and 0 bases from J, with 10 bases in between. Germline V gene data show CDR1 as MNHEY and CDR2 as SVGAGI. Findings of the study overall: The 13-signature model separated ophthalmopathy from stable hyperthyroidism at roughly 88% sensitivity and about 81% specificity.

The sequence came from a woman aged 50 to 60 with Graves' ophthalmopathy. The rearrangement uses TRBV6-5 and TRBJ1-1; D not certain. Specimen: peripheral blood. The CDR3 loop is CASSVPGMNTEAFF. CDR3 sequence (DNA): TGTGCCAGCAGTGTACCGGGTATGAACACTGAAGCTTTCTTT.